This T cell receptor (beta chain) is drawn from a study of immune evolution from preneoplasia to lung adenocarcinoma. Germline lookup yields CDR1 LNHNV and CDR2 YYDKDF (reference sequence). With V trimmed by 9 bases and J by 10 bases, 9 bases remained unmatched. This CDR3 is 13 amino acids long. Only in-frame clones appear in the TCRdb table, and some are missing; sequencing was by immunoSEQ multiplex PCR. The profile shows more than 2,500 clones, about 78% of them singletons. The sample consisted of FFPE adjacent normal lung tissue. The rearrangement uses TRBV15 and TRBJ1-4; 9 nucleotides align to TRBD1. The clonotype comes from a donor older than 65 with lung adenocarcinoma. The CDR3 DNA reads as TGTGCCACTACCGGGACAGGGTCCGCAAAACTGTTTTTT. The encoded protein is CATTGTGSAKLFF.